This TCR beta chain came from a study of T cell changes during pregnancy in multiple sclerosis. This CDR3 has 18 residues. V was trimmed by 4 bases and J by 2 bases, leaving 24 bases between them. Germline V gives CDR1 SNHLY, CDR2 FYNNEI. Some clones are missing from TCRdb's copy, which holds only in-frame ones; the method was immunoSEQ multiplex PCR. The sample shows more than 55,000 clones, approximately 94% of them seen only once. The chain links TRBV2 to TRBJ2-7, with a possible D match to TRBD2 (6 bases). Sequences were derived from CD8+ T cells from peripheral blood mononuclear cells, sampled after pregnancy. The TCR sequence derives from a female donor with multiple sclerosis, enrolled in a pregnancy study. DNA of the CDR3: TGTGCCAGCAGTGCTCCTCGGGGTGGGGGGAGTGAGGCCTACGAGCAGTACTTC. It specifies CASSAPRGGGSEAYEQYF.